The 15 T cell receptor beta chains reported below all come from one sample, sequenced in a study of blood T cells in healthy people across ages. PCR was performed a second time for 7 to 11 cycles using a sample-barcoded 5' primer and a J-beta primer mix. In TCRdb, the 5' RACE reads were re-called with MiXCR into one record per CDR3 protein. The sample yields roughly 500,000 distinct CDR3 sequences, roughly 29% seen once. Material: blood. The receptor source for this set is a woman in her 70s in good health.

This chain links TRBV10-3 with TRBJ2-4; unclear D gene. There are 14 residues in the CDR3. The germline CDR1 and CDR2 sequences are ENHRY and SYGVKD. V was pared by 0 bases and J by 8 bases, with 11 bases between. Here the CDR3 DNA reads TGTGCCATCAGTGAGTCAGGCGGAATCGACATTCAGTACTTC. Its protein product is CAISESGGIDIQYF.

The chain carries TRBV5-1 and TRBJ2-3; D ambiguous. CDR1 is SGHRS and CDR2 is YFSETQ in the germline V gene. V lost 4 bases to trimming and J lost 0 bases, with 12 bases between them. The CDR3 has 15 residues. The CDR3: CASSHTSWSTDTQYF. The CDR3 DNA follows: TGCGCCAGCAGCCACACCTCCTGGAGCACAGATACGCAGTATTTT. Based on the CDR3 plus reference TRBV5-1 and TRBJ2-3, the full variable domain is KAGVTQTPRYLIKTRGQQVTLSCSPISGHRSVSWYQQTPGQGLQFLFEYFSETQRNKGNFPGRFSGRQFSNSRSEMNVSTLELGDSALYLCASSHTSWSTDTQYFGPGTRLTVL.

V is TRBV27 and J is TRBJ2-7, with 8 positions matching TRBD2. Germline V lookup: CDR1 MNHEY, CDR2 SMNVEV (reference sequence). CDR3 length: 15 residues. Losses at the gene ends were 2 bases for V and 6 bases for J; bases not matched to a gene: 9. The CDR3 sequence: CASSLKGLVSCEQYF. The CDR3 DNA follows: TGTGCCAGCAGTTTAAAGGGACTAGTCTCATGCGAGCAGTACTTC.

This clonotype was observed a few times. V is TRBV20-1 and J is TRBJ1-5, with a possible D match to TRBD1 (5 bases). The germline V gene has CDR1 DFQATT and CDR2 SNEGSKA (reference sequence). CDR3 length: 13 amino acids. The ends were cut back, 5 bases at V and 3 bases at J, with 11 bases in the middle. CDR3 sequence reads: CSALRDLNQPQHF. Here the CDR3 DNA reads TGCAGTGCTCTCCGGGACCTCAATCAGCCCCAGCATTTT.

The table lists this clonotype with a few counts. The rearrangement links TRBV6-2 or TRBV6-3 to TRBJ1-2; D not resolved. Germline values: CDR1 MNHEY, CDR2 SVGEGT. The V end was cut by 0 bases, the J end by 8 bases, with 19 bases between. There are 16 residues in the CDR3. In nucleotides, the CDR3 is TGTGCCAGCAGTTACTCGACGGTGCCTCCTAATGGGGGCTACACCTTC. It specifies CASSYSTVPPNGGYTF.

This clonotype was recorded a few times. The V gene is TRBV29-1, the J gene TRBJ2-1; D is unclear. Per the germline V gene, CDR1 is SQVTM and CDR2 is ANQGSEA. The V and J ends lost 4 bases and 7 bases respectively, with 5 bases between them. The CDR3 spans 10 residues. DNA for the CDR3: TGCAGCGTTGTTGGTAATGAGCAGTTCTTC. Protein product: CSVVGNEQFF.

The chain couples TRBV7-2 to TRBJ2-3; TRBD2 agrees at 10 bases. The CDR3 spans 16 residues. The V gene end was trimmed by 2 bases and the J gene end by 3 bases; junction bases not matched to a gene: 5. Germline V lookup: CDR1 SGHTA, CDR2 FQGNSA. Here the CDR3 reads CASSLLAGVRTDTQYF. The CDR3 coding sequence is TGTGCCAGCAGCTTACTAGCGGGGGTCAGAACAGATACGCAGTATTTT.

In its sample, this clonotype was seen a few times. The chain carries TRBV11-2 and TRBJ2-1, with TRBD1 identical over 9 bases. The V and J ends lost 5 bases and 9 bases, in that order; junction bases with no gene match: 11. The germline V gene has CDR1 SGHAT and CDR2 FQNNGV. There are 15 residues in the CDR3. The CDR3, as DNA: TGTGCCAGCAGCAAACGGGACAGGGACCTAGGTGAGCAGTTCTTC. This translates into CASSKRDRDLGEQFF. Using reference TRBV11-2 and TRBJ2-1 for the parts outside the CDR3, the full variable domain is EAGVAQSPRYKIIEKRQSVAFWCNPISGHATLYWYQQILGQGPKLLIQFQNNGVVDDSQLPKDRFSAERLKGVDSTLKIQPAKLEDSAVYLCASSKRDRDLGEQFFGPGTRLTVL.

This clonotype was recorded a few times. The DNA for the CDR3 is TGTGCCAGCAGCGGGGACGGACCGACCGCGCAGTACTTC. Protein sequence: CASSGDGPTAQYF. The gene calls are TRBV5-6 and TRBJ2-7; either TRBD1 or TRBD2 may supply D (5 bases each). This CDR3 spans 13 amino acids. V gave up 4 bases and J gave up 9 bases, with 17 bases separating them. Germline loops: CDR1 SGHDT, CDR2 YYEEEE.

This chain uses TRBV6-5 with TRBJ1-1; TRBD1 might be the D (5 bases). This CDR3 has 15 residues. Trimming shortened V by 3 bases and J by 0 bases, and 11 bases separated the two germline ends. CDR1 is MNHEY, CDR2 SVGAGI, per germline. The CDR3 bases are TGTGCCAGCAGTTATCCGGGACTCATGAACACTGAAGCTTTCTTT. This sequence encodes CASSYPGLMNTEAFF.

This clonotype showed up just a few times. CDR3 residues: CASSAFGQQFF. CDR3 nucleotides: TGTGCCAGCAGCGCCTTTGGTCAGCAGTTCTTC. V gene TRBV7-9 combines with J gene TRBJ2-1; D remains unclear. The germline gives CDR1 SEHNR, CDR2 FQNEAQ (reference sequence). The ends were cut back, 5 bases at V and 11 bases at J, with 10 bases in the middle. The CDR3 is made up of 11 amino acids.

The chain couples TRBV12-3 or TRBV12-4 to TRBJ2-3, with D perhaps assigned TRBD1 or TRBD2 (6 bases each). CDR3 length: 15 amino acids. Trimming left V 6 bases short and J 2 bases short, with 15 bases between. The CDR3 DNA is TGTGCCAGCAGACAGCAACGGGGGCCCACAGATACGCAGTATTTT. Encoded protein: CASRQQRGPTDTQYF.

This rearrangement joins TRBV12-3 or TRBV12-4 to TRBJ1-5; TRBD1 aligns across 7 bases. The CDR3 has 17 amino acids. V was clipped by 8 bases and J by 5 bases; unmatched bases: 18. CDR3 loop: CASGMGRRTGGHQPQHF. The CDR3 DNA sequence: TGTGCCAGCGGTATGGGGAGACGGACAGGCGGACATCAGCCCCAGCATTTT.

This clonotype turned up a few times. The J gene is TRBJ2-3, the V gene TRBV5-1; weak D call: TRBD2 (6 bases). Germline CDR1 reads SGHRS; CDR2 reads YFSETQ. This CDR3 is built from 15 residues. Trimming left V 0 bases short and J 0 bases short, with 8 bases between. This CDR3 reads CASSLVLASTDTQYF. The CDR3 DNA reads TGCGCCAGCAGCTTGGTACTAGCAAGCACAGATACGCAGTATTTT. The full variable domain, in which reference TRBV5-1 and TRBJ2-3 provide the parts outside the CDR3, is KAGVTQTPRYLIKTRGQQVTLSCSPISGHRSVSWYQQTPGQGLQFLFEYFSETQRNKGNFPGRFSGRQFSNSRSEMNVSTLELGDSALYLCASSLVLASTDTQYFGPGTRLTVL.

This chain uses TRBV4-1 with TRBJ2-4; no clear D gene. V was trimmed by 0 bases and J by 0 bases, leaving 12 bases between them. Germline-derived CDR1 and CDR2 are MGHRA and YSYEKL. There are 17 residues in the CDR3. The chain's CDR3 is CASSQDVQQLAKNIQYF. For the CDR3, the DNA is TGCGCCAGCAGCCAAGATGTGCAGCAGCTAGCCAAAAACATTCAGTACTTC.